This is a list of T cell receptor beta chains from one sample in a study of identifying expanded T cells in peripheral blood. Generated by immunoSEQ multiplex PCR, the TCRdb table keeps only in-frame clones and is missing some. The data hold about 110,000 clones, with about 88% observed a single time. The sample taken for sequencing was blood. All receptors derive from a person aged 18 to 70 in good health. CDR3s include the opening cysteine and the closing phenylalanine or tryptophan. D genes are given only for firm matches. Expanded clones are given a class, and other clones once, few, many or no size at all.

CDR3 protein | CDR3 DNA | V gene | D gene | clone size | J gene
CASSFRQGRQPQHF | TGTGCCAGCAGCTTTCGACAGGGTCGGCAGCCCCAGCATTTT | TRBV7-2 | TRBD1 | NA | TRBJ1-5
CASSQIAGEETQYF | TGTGCCAGCAGCCAAATAGCGGGAGAGGAGACCCAGTACTTC | TRBV4-2 | TRBD2 | NA | TRBJ2-5
CAIMSGLGAEQFF | TGTGCCATCATGTCTGGCCTCGGGGCCGAGCAGTTCTTC | TRBV10-3 | NA | few | TRBJ2-1
CASSLWLAGDNEQFF | TGTGCCAGCAGTTTATGGCTAGCGGGAGACAATGAGCAGTTCTTC | TRBV27 | TRBD2 | NA | TRBJ2-1
CASSLEQGRDQPQHF | TGTGCCAGCAGCTTAGAACAGGGGAGGGATCAGCCCCAGCATTTT | TRBV7-8 | TRBD1 | NA | TRBJ1-5
CASSRTGSTKSANYGYTF | TGTGCCAGCAGCCGGACAGGGTCTACGAAAAGTGCTAACTATGGCTACACCTTC | TRBV7-9 | TRBD1 | NA | TRBJ1-2
CASSLVPNYGYTF | TGCGCCAGCAGCTTGGTTCCTAACTATGGCTACACCTTC | TRBV5-1 | NA | few | TRBJ1-2
CAISESLGGRQETQYF | TGTGCCATCAGTGAGTCGTTAGGGGGTCGGCAAGAGACCCAGTACTTC | TRBV10-3 | NA | NA | TRBJ2-5
CSGAARGPGNTIYF | TGCAGCGGAGCAGCCAGGGGGCCCGGAAACACCATATATTTT | TRBV29-1 | TRBD1 | NA | TRBJ1-3
CATSRGFVEGGNQPQHF | TGTGCCACCAGCAGAGGGTTTGTTGAGGGGGGCAATCAGCCCCAGCATTTT | TRBV15 | NA | NA | TRBJ1-5
CASKGISQETQYF | TGTGCCAGCAAGGGCATATCCCAAGAGACCCAGTACTTC | TRBV2 | NA | once | TRBJ2-5
CASSYGLAGGPKFF | TGTGCCAGCAGTTATGGACTAGCGGGAGGGCCCAAGTTCTTC | TRBV2 | TRBD2 | NA | TRBJ2-1
CASSIGPRGYQPQHF | TGTGCCAGTAGTATAGGACCCAGAGGCTATCAGCCCCAGCATTTT | TRBV19 | NA | NA | TRBJ1-5
CASSLGWETQYF | TGTGCCAGCAGCTTAGGTTGGGAGACCCAGTACTTC | TRBV7-9 | NA | NA | TRBJ2-5
CASSAGANVLTF | TGTGCCAGCAGTGCCGGGGCCAACGTCCTGACTTTC | TRBV2 | NA | NA | TRBJ2-6
CASSYSGQGKDQPQHF | TGTGCCAGCAGTTATTCGGGACAGGGGAAGGATCAGCCCCAGCATTTT | TRBV6-6 | TRBD1 | NA | TRBJ1-5
CASSFGTGDDRYTF | TGTGCCAGCAGCTTTGGGACAGGGGACGATCGCTACACCTTC | TRBV7-6 | TRBD1 | NA | TRBJ1-2
CASSYGRGYGYTF | TGTGCCAGCAGTTACGGTAGGGGCTATGGCTACACCTTC | TRBV6-5 | NA | NA | TRBJ1-2
CATSRGAAAGETQYF | TGTGCCACCAGCAGGGGCGCGGCTGCTGGGGAGACCCAGTACTTC | TRBV15 | NA | NA | TRBJ2-5
CASSAWGDSSYEQYF | TGTGCCAGCAGCGCCTGGGGGGACAGCTCCTACGAGCAGTACTTC | TRBV9 | NA | NA | TRBJ2-7
CATSRNLGWGPSYEQYF | TGTGCCACCAGCCGAAACCTCGGATGGGGTCCTAGCTACGAGCAGTACTTC | TRBV15 | NA | NA | TRBJ2-7
CASSTGRGGRSYEQYF | TGTGCCAGCAGCACTGGGAGGGGGGGACGGTCGTACGAGCAGTACTTC | TRBV7-9 | NA | NA | TRBJ2-7
CASSVDLRKNTEAFF | TGTGCCAGCAGCGTAGACCTCAGAAAGAACACTGAAGCTTTCTTT | TRBV9 | NA | NA | TRBJ1-1
CASSQDAGQPTYEQYF | TGCGCCAGCAGCCAAGATGCCGGACAGCCTACCTACGAGCAGTACTTC | TRBV4-3 | NA | once | TRBJ2-7
CASSSPGTGGGTQYF | TGTGCCAGCAGTTCTCCCGGGACAGGGGGCGGCACGCAGTATTTT | TRBV28 | TRBD1 | NA | TRBJ2-3
CASSLIGEANEKLFF | TGTGCCAGCAGCTTAATTGGAGAGGCTAATGAAAAACTGTTTTTT | TRBV7-3 | NA | NA | TRBJ1-4
CASTTLGAALNEQYF | TGTGCCAGCACCACCTTGGGGGCCGCTTTGAACGAGCAGTACTTC | TRBV27 | NA | few | TRBJ2-7
CASSESHSGYTF | TGTGCCAGCAGTGAAAGCCACTCTGGCTACACCTTC | TRBV6-1 | NA | NA | TRBJ1-2
CASRAGTGTNTEAFF | TGTGCCAGCCGCGCCGGGACAGGGACGAACACTGAAGCTTTCTTT | TRBV28 | TRBD1 | NA | TRBJ1-1
CASSDPGQPITEAFF | TGTGCCAGCAGTGATCCGGGACAACCTATCACTGAAGCTTTCTTT | TRBV6-1 | NA | NA | TRBJ1-1
CASSDGRTHSFNYGYTF | TGTGCCAGCAGTGATGGGAGGACACACTCTTTTAACTATGGCTACACCTTC | TRBV6-1 | NA | NA | TRBJ1-2
CASSLLADAYEQYF | TGTGCCAGCAGTCTTTTAGCGGACGCATACGAGCAGTACTTC | TRBV6-6 | NA | NA | TRBJ2-7
CASSPNTGGRAGDTQYF | TGTGCCAGCAGTCCAAATACGGGGGGACGGGCGGGAGATACGCAGTATTTT | TRBV4-2 | TRBD2 | NA | TRBJ2-3
CASSDLAATDTQYF | TGCGCCAGCAGTGACCTAGCGGCCACAGATACGCAGTATTTT | TRBV10-2 | TRBD2 | NA | TRBJ2-3
CASSLMAQGANMNTEAFF | TGCGCCAGCAGCTTAATGGCTCAGGGGGCGAACATGAACACTGAAGCTTTCTTT | TRBV5-1 | TRBD1 | NA | TRBJ1-1
CASSLDGGSYEQYF | TGCGCCAGCAGCTTGGACGGAGGCTCCTACGAGCAGTACTTC | TRBV5-1 | NA | NA | TRBJ2-7